Listed below are T cell receptor beta chains from one sample, sequenced in a study of blood T cell repertoires in COVID-19. This table comes from immunoSEQ multiplex PCR, and its TCRdb copy is limited to in-frame clones, with some not included. The sample includes a few hundred thousand clones, around 83% of them seen just once. Source material: peripheral blood. These receptors all stem from a woman aged 40 to 50 who had recovered from COVID-19. Both conserved end residues are part of each CDR3. D genes are given only for firm matches. For some rows the clone size is stated as once, few or many, or as a class when expanded; others skip it.

v_call	d_call	j_call	clone_size	cdr3_aa	cdr3_nt
TRBV29-1	NA	TRBJ2-2	NA	CSVEVGGTGELFF	TGCAGCGTTGAAGTCGGAGGCACCGGGGAGCTGTTTTTT
TRBV6-5	NA	TRBJ1-2	NA	CASSYSRGRGHGYTF	TGTGCCAGCAGTTACTCTCGGGGGAGGGGACATGGCTACACCTTC
TRBV5-1	NA	TRBJ2-1	NA	CASSESAGVVNEQFF	TGCGCCAGCAGCGAATCGGCAGGGGTGGTCAATGAGCAGTTCTTC
TRBV6-2/TRBV6-3	NA	TRBJ1-6	NA	CASSYSRQPNSPLHF	TGTGCCAGCAGTTACTCGAGGCAGCCTAATTCACCCCTCCACTTT
TRBV5-1	TRBD2	TRBJ2-5	NA	CASSPTGTSGGKETQYF	TGCGCCAGCAGCCCGACCGGGACTAGCGGGGGTAAAGAGACCCAGTACTTC
TRBV11-3	TRBD2	TRBJ2-3	NA	CASSFSGGTAYTDTQYF	TGTGCCAGCAGTTTTTCGGGGGGAACCGCCTACACAGATACGCAGTATTTT
TRBV30	NA	TRBJ2-1	NA	CAWTRNSPNEQFF	TGTGCCTGGACTCGAAACAGCCCCAATGAGCAGTTCTTC
TRBV5-1	TRBD1	TRBJ1-1	NA	CASRPGQGVYVNTEAFF	TGCGCCAGCAGGCCCGGACAGGGTGTTTATGTGAACACTGAAGCTTTCTTT
TRBV4-3	TRBD2	TRBJ2-3	few	CASSQGTSGGPKSDTQYF	TGCGCCAGCAGCCAAGGGACTAGCGGGGGGCCCAAGTCAGATACGCAGTATTTT
TRBV19	TRBD2	TRBJ2-1	NA	CASSSSGPYNEQFF	TGTGCCAGTAGTAGTAGCGGGCCCTACAATGAGCAGTTCTTC
TRBV2	NA	TRBJ2-1	once	CASRFDSYNEQFF	TGTGCCAGCAGGTTTGACAGTTACAATGAGCAGTTCTTC
TRBV30	TRBD1	TRBJ2-7	NA	CAWSAIIGTGVVEQYF	TGTGCCTGGAGTGCCATAATTGGGACAGGGGTGGTCGAGCAGTACTTC
TRBV18	NA	TRBJ1-2	NA	CASSTGDYGYTF	TGTGCCAGCTCAACAGGCGATTATGGCTACACCTTC
TRBV9	NA	TRBJ1-3	once	CASSGSRGGNTIYF	TGTGCCAGCAGCGGATCCCGCGGGGGAAACACCATATATTTT
TRBV22-1	NA	TRBJ2-7	NA	CPGSPKKGAVRVVYEQYF	TGTCCTGGGAGCCCGAAGAAGGGGGCAGTTCGAGTTGTTTACGAGCAGTACTTC
TRBV4-3	TRBD2	TRBJ2-5	NA	CASSQDFSGQETQYF	TGCGCCAGCAGCCAAGACTTTAGCGGGCAAGAGACCCAGTACTTC
TRBV15	TRBD1	TRBJ1-3	NA	CATSRDGGGYPSGNTIYF	TGTGCCACCAGCAGAGATGGAGGGGGCTATCCTTCTGGAAACACCATATATTTT
TRBV2	NA	TRBJ1-2	NA	CASTPEYGYTF	TGTGCCAGCACTCCGGAGTATGGCTACACCTTC
TRBV25-1	TRBD2	TRBJ2-1	NA	CASQTSGGFEYNEQFF	TGTGCCAGCCAGACTAGCGGGGGGTTTGAATACAATGAGCAGTTCTTC
TRBV5-4	TRBD2	TRBJ2-3	once	CASSLGGVGTDTQYF	TGTGCCAGCAGCCTGGGGGGGGTGGGCACAGATACGCAGTATTTT
TRBV2	TRBD1	TRBJ2-3	NA	CASSRDRGTDTQYF	TGTGCCAGCAGCAGGGACAGGGGTACAGATACGCAGTATTTT
TRBV2	NA	TRBJ1-1	NA	CASSYRVNTEAFF	TGTGCCAGCAGTTACAGGGTGAACACTGAAGCTTTCTTT
TRBV25-1	NA	TRBJ2-1	NA	CASSQRDSYNEQFF	TGTGCCAGCAGCCAGAGGGATTCTTACAATGAGCAGTTCTTC
TRBV19	NA	TRBJ2-5	once	CASSIALEETQYF	TGTGCCAGTAGTATTGCGCTGGAAGAGACCCAGTACTTC
TRBV9	TRBD2	TRBJ2-1	NA	CASSHLLAGGNEQFF	TGTGCCAGCAGCCACCTCCTAGCGGGGGGTAATGAGCAGTTCTTC
TRBV3-1/TRBV3-2	NA	TRBJ2-1	NA	CASSQVASLVEQFF	TGTGCCAGCAGCCAAGTAGCTAGTCTGGTGGAGCAGTTCTTC
TRBV19	TRBD2	TRBJ2-1	NA	CASSLRTSGGRYNEQFF	TGTGCCAGTAGTCTGCGGACTAGCGGGGGCCGATACAATGAGCAGTTCTTC
TRBV6-5	TRBD1	TRBJ1-2	NA	CASEKDRINYGYTF	TGTGCCAGCGAAAAGGACAGGATTAACTATGGCTACACCTTC
TRBV7-9	NA	TRBJ2-3	NA	CASSLSVHTDTQYF	TGTGCCAGCAGCTTATCAGTCCACACAGATACGCAGTATTTT
TRBV5-1	NA	TRBJ2-7	NA	CASPSSPTTDYEQYF	TGCGCCAGCCCATCGAGCCCCACCACAGACTACGAGCAGTACTTC
TRBV7-2	TRBD2	TRBJ2-7	NA	CASSLSASGGSYEQYF	TGTGCCAGCAGCTTAAGTGCTAGCGGGGGCTCCTACGAGCAGTACTTC
TRBV28	NA	TRBJ1-4	NA	CASSFSLGQIEKLFF	TGTGCCAGCAGTTTCTCACTCGGACAAATTGAAAAACTGTTTTTT
TRBV19	NA	TRBJ1-1	NA	CASSDDQGGKRNTEAFF	TGTGCCAGTAGTGACGATCAGGGAGGTAAGAGGAACACTGAAGCTTTCTTT
TRBV19	TRBD1	TRBJ1-2	NA	CASSPGQGGYGYTF	TGTGCCAGTAGTCCGGGACAGGGCGGGTATGGCTACACCTTC
TRBV21-1	NA	TRBJ2-7	NA	CASSKNLRGAPYYEQYF	TGTGCCAGCAGCAAGAATCTTCGGGGGGCCCCTTACTACGAGCAGTACTTC
TRBV7-9	NA	TRBJ2-3	once	CASSGRTKATSTDTQYF	TGTGCCAGCAGCGGGAGGACAAAAGCTACTAGCACAGATACGCAGTATTTT
TRBV10-2	TRBD2	TRBJ2-5	NA	CASSDPSGAVLETQYF	TGCGCCAGCAGTGACCCTAGCGGGGCAGTACTAGAGACCCAGTACTTC
TRBV11-1	NA	TRBJ2-1	once	CASSLGAGRSYNEQFF	TGTGCCAGCAGCCTCGGCGCGGGTAGGTCCTACAATGAGCAGTTCTTC
TRBV19	NA	TRBJ2-5	NA	CASSATTGETQYF	TGTGCCAGTAGTGCTACCACCGGAGAGACCCAGTACTTC
TRBV29-1	TRBD1	TRBJ1-1	NA	CSVGGDRAFNEAFF	TGCAGCGTTGGGGGGGACAGGGCTTTTAATGAAGCTTTCTTT
TRBV5-4	TRBD2	TRBJ2-7	once	CASSFLAGERYEQYF	TGTGCCAGCAGCTTTTTAGCGGGGGAGCGCTACGAGCAGTACTTC
TRBV18	NA	TRBJ1-5	NA	CASSPNLNNQPQHF	TGTGCCAGCTCACCTAATCTTAACAATCAGCCCCAGCATTTT
TRBV4-1	NA	TRBJ1-5	NA	CASSLAQRDQPQHF	TGCGCCAGCAGCCTCGCCCAGCGGGATCAGCCCCAGCATTTT
TRBV2	TRBD2	TRBJ2-3	NA	CASSGGTSGGRDTQYF	TGTGCCAGCAGTGGAGGGACTAGCGGGGGCCGAGATACGCAGTATTTT
TRBV7-2	TRBD1	TRBJ2-2	NA	CASSPQGAGITGELFF	TGTGCCAGCAGCCCCCAGGGGGCGGGGATCACCGGGGAGCTGTTTTTT
TRBV19	TRBD1	TRBJ1-5	NA	CASSIGTGGFQPQHF	TGTGCCAGTAGTATAGGGACAGGGGGTTTTCAGCCCCAGCATTTT
TRBV6-4	NA	TRBJ1-3	NA	CASSDSRGSGNTIYF	TGTGCCAGCAGTGACAGTCGGGGCTCTGGAAACACCATATATTTT
TRBV9	NA	TRBJ2-3	NA	CASSPGVYTQYF	TGTGCCAGCAGCCCCGGGGTTTATACGCAGTATTTT
TRBV5-1	TRBD1	TRBJ2-3	NA	CASGTGATDTQYF	TGCGCCAGCGGGACAGGGGCCACAGATACGCAGTATTTT
TRBV6-5	NA	TRBJ1-5	few	CASSLQGGAQPQHF	TGTGCCAGCAGTCTTCAAGGGGGGGCTCAGCCCCAGCATTTT